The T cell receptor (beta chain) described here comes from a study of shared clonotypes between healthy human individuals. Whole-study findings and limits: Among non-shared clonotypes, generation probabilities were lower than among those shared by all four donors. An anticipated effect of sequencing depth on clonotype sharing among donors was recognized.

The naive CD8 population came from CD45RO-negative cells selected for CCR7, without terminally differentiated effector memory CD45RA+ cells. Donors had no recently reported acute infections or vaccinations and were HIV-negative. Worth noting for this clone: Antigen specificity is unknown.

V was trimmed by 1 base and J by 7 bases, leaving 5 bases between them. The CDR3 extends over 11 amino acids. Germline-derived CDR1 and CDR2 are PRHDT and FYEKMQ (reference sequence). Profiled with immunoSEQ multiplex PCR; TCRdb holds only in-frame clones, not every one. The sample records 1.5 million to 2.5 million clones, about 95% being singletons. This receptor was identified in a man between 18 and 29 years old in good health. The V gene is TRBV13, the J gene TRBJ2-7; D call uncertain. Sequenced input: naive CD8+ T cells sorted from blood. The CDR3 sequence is CASSLETEQYF. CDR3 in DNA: TGTGCCAGCAGCTTAGAGACAGAGCAGTACTTC.